Below, 29 T cell receptor beta chains from the same sample are listed, as sequenced in a study of PD-1 blockade in classical Hodgkin lymphoma. Every patient experienced relapse after autologous stem cell transplantation, and brentuximab vedotin exposure varied. This table comes from immunoSEQ multiplex PCR, and its TCRdb copy is limited to in-frame clones, with some not included. The profile shows roughly 20,000 clones, approximately 84% of them singletons. Here the sequenced sample was peripheral blood mononuclear cells (PBMCs), taken at baseline. The receptor set was obtained from a human donor with classical Hodgkin lymphoma.

The chain carries TRBV28 and TRBJ2-2; D is uncertain. This CDR3 region has 15 residues. Between the trimmed V and J ends, which lost 2 bases and 2 bases, there was a span of 9 bases. Per the germline V gene, CDR1 is MDHEN and CDR2 is SYDVKM. The CDR3 protein is CASSLRRLNTGELFF. The CDR3 nucleotides are TGTGCCAGCAGTTTAAGGCGGCTAAACACCGGGGAGCTGTTTTTT.

The chain links TRBV4-3 to TRBJ2-3; 12 bases agree with TRBD2. The CDR3 spans 16 residues. Germline CDR1 reads LGHNA; CDR2 reads YSLEER. V gave up 4 bases and J gave up 5 bases; unmatched junction bases: 7. CDR3 region: CASSPRLAGVGDTQYF. The DNA for the CDR3 is TGCGCCAGCAGCCCGCGACTAGCGGGGGTTGGAGATACGCAGTATTTT.

V gene TRBV30 combines with J gene TRBJ2-1; D remains ambiguous. The V and J ends lost 3 bases and 6 bases respectively, with 9 bases between them. CDR3 length: 12 residues. Germline V lookup: CDR1 GTSNPN, CDR2 SVGIG (reference sequence). This CDR3 is CAWRRTANEQFF. CDR3 bases: TGTGCCTGGAGGAGAACAGCCAATGAGCAGTTCTTC.

V usage is TRBV2 and J usage is TRBJ1-4; D gene ambiguous. The CDR3 is 14 residues long. Germline assignment: CDR1 SNHLY and CDR2 FYNNEI. V lost 9 bases and J 6 bases, leaving 17 bases between the germline ends. CDR3 protein: CASMSAQWDEKLFF. CDR3 in DNA: TGTGCCAGTATGTCGGCTCAATGGGATGAAAAACTGTTTTTT. The full variable domain, completed using reference TRBV2 and TRBJ1-4, is EPEVTQTPSHQVTQMGQEVILRCVPISNHLYFYWYRQILGQKVEFLVSFYNNEISEKSEIFDDQFSVERPDGSNFTLKIRSTKLEDSAMYFCASMSAQWDEKLFFGSGTQLSVL.

The chain is built from TRBV9 and TRBJ1-1; D is perhaps TRBD1 (5 bases). The length of the CDR3 is 13 residues. The V gene lost 4 bases and the J gene lost 11 bases, with 18 bases spanning the gap. From germline, CDR1 is SGDLS and CDR2 YYNGEE. CDR3 protein: CASSSVLGTRAFF. DNA for the CDR3: TGTGCCAGCAGCTCCGTCCTCGGGACTCGGGCTTTCTTT.

V is TRBV13 and J is TRBJ1-3; possibly TRBD1 for D (5 bases). Trimming stripped 6 bases from V and 0 bases from J, with 27 bases between. Germline assignment: CDR1 PRHDT and CDR2 FYEKMQ (reference sequence). This CDR3 contains 20 residues. DNA of the CDR3: TGTGCCAGCAGTTCACCAGGGTCGTGGTTAAGTGTGGGCTCTGGAAACACCATATATTTT. This gives the protein CASSSPGSWLSVGSGNTIYF.

This clone was found once. The chain combines TRBV5-4 with TRBJ1-1; D is unresolved. The CDR3 contains 13 residues. Germline loops: CDR1 SGHNT, CDR2 YYREEE (reference sequence). Trimming stripped 0 bases from V and 1 base from J, with 4 bases between. The CDR3 DNA follows: TGTGCCAGCAGCTTGGAAAGGAACACTGAAGCTTTCTTT. It yields the protein CASSLERNTEAFF.

This clone has more than one count but fewer than ten. The gene calls are TRBV28 and TRBJ2-5; D unclear. CDR3 length: 10 amino acids. V was trimmed by 4 bases and J by 4 bases, leaving 1 base between them. The germline gives CDR1 MDHEN, CDR2 SYDVKM. The DNA of the CDR3 is TGTGCCAGCAGTTCAGAGACCCAGTACTTC. Amino acids: CASSSETQYF.

CDR3 residues: CASSFAGQAGELFF. The DNA of the CDR3 is TGTGCCAGCAGCTTCGCGGGGCAGGCCGGGGAGCTGTTTTTT. The J gene is TRBJ2-2, the V gene TRBV7-6, with D maybe TRBD2 (6 bases). The CDR3 consists of 14 residues. V dropped 3 bases and J dropped 6 bases, with 11 bases sitting between them. CDR1 is SGHVS and CDR2 is FNYEAQ in the germline V gene.

The gene calls are TRBV28 and TRBJ2-2, with unresolved D. V lost 3 bases and J lost 7, with 6 bases in between. Germline V CDR1 and CDR2: MDHEN, SYDVKM. The CDR3 is 12 amino acids. CDR3 in DNA: TGTGCCAGCAGTTTGGCTGTCGGGGAGCTGTTTTTT. It encodes CASSLAVGELFF.

The V and J genes are TRBV30 and TRBJ2-2; 7 positions agree with TRBD1. This CDR3 is built from 14 residues. V shed 6 bases and J 2 bases; nucleotides not matched to a gene: 6. The germline CDR1 and CDR2 sequences are GTSNPN and SVGIG (reference sequence). CDR3 DNA: TGTGCCTGCAGAGGACAGGCCAACACCGGGGAGCTGTTTTTT. This codes for CACRGQANTGELFF.

The rearrangement uses TRBV9 and TRBJ2-6; D is possibly TRBD1 (6 bases). The CDR3 runs to 17 residues. Trimming cost V 4 bases and J 0 bases, with 14 bases left between them. Germline V CDR1 and CDR2: SGDLS, YYNGEE. CDR3 nucleotides: TGTGCCAGCAGCCCGACAGGATCGGACTCTGGGGCCAACGTCCTGACTTTC. Translation gives CASSPTGSDSGANVLTF.

CDR3 nucleotides: TGTGCCAGTGGTCTGATCGGGGCCGGCTACACCTTC. This translates into CASGLIGAGYTF. The chain joins TRBV19 to TRBJ1-2, with a weak D call TRBD1 (5 bases). Germline CDR1 and CDR2: LNHDA and SQIVND (reference sequence). The V end was cut by 8 bases, the J end by 8 bases, with 15 bases between. The CDR3 is made up of 12 amino acids.

The chain combines TRBV6-4 with TRBJ1-1; 7 nucleotides agree with TRBD1. CDR3 length: 15 residues. V lost 6 bases, J lost 2 bases, and 9 bases stayed unmatched. CDR1 and CDR2 from the germline V gene are MRHNA and SNTAGT. The CDR3 region has the DNA TGTGCCAGCAGAAACCGGACAGGCGCTAACACTGAAGCTTTCTTT. Protein product: CASRNRTGANTEAFF.

This clone came up once. The chain links TRBV4-3 to TRBJ1-1; 7 bases agree with TRBD1. Germline V gene lookup returns CDR1 LGHNA and CDR2 YSLEER. Germline trimming cut 4 bases from V and 1 base from J; bases unmatched to any gene: 6. This CDR3 has 15 residues. Here the CDR3 DNA reads TGCGCCAGCAGCCGAAACAGGGGCCCGAACACTGAAGCTTTCTTT. This encodes CASSRNRGPNTEAFF.

The V and J genes are TRBV14 and TRBJ2-1; 10 bases are shared with TRBD2. CDR1 SGHDN and CDR2 FVKESK come from the germline V gene. The CDR3 consists of 20 residues. V lost 0 bases and J lost 4; bases outside the gene matches: 15. CDR3 region: CASSQDLRAAGGLKYNEQFF. In DNA, the CDR3 is TGTGCCAGCAGCCAAGATCTTCGGGCAGCGGGGGGGCTTAAATACAATGAGCAGTTCTTC.

The rearrangement links TRBV18 to TRBJ1-1, with D perhaps TRBD1 (5 bases). There are 16 residues in the CDR3. Trimming removed 3 bases from V and 11 bases from J, with 25 bases in between. Looked up from germline, CDR1 is KGHSH and CDR2 is LQKENI. CDR3 loop: CASSPTSGPTVLTAFF. The CDR3, as DNA: TGTGCCAGCTCACCGACTTCGGGACCGACGGTACTAACGGCTTTCTTT.

The V gene is TRBV4-3, the J gene TRBJ1-1; 7 bases map to TRBD1. Germline V lookup: CDR1 LGHNA, CDR2 YSLEER. This CDR3 spans 17 amino acids. V gave up 0 bases and J gave up 0 bases; unmatched junction bases: 7. The CDR3 coding sequence is TGCGCCAGCAGCCAAGATTCGACAGGGAACATGAACACTGAAGCTTTCTTT. Translated: CASSQDSTGNMNTEAFF.

V is TRBV7-9 and J is TRBJ2-3; weak D call: TRBD1 (6 bases). This CDR3 is built from 15 residues. Trimming cost V 6 bases and J 2 bases, with 15 bases left between them. Looked up from germline, CDR1 is SEHNR and CDR2 is FQNEAQ (reference sequence). Here the CDR3 reads CASSQTGKVTDTQYF. The CDR3 coding sequence is TGTGCCAGCAGTCAGACAGGAAAGGTCACAGATACGCAGTATTTT. The whole variable domain, remainder taken from reference TRBV7-9 and TRBJ2-3, is DTGVSQNPRHKITKRGQNVTFRCDPISEHNRLYWYRQTLGQGPEFLTYFQNEAQLEKSRLLSDRFSAERPKGSFSTLEIQRTEQGDSAMYLCASSQTGKVTDTQYFGPGTRLTVL.

The chain combines TRBV6-5 with TRBJ2-7; D is unclear. Germline CDR1 MNHEY, CDR2 SVGAGI. V lost 2 bases and J lost 2, with 13 bases in between. The CDR3 contains 15 residues. CDR3 bases: TGTGCCAGCAGTTACCATACTTATGGGACCTACGAGCAGTACTTC. As protein: CASSYHTYGTYEQYF.

The chain is built from TRBV30 and TRBJ2-2; D gene uncertain. The CDR3 has 14 residues. The V and J ends lost 0 bases and 0 bases respectively, with 5 bases between them. Germline V lookup: CDR1 GTSNPN, CDR2 SVGIG (reference sequence). Here the CDR3 reads CAWSVAPNTGELFF. CDR3 DNA sequence: TGTGCCTGGAGTGTGGCACCGAACACCGGGGAGCTGTTTTTT. Drawing the rest from reference TRBV30 and TRBJ2-2, the complete variable domain is SQTIHQWPATLVQPVGSPLSLECTVEGTSNPNLYWYRQAAGRGLQLLFYSVGIGQISSEVPQNLSASRPQDRQFILSSKKLLLSDSGFYLCAWSVAPNTGELFFGEGSRLTVL.

This clone has only a few counts. The V gene is TRBV20-1, the J gene TRBJ1-2, with a possible D match to TRBD1 (6 bases). CDR3 length: 11 residues. Germline V gene data show CDR1 as DFQATT and CDR2 as SNEGSKA (reference sequence). V gave up 8 bases and J gave up 4 bases, with 11 bases separating them. CDR3 bases: TGCAGTTCGGACAGCTTCTATGGCTACACCTTC. Translating it yields CSSDSFYGYTF.

This clone has a single count. V is TRBV7-9 and J is TRBJ1-2, with 9 bases aligning to TRBD1. Germline-derived CDR1 and CDR2 are SEHNR and FQNEAQ (reference sequence). The V segment lost 1 base and the J segment 8 bases; nucleotides outside the gene matches: 5. This CDR3 contains 14 residues. In DNA form, the CDR3 reads TGTGCCAGCAGCTTAGTACAGGGGGCGAAAGGCTACACCTTC. As protein: CASSLVQGAKGYTF. Combining the CDR3 with reference TRBV7-9 and TRBJ1-2 gives the whole variable domain DTGVSQNPRHKITKRGQNVTFRCDPISEHNRLYWYRQTLGQGPEFLTYFQNEAQLEKSRLLSDRFSAERPKGSFSTLEIQRTEQGDSAMYLCASSLVQGAKGYTFGSGTRLTVV.

The chain carries TRBV14 and TRBJ2-3, with TRBD2 matching over 9 bases. V shed 0 bases and J 5 bases; nucleotides not matched to a gene: 9. The CDR3 consists of 17 residues. Germline V CDR1 and CDR2: SGHDN, FVKESK. Here the CDR3 DNA reads TGTGCCAGCAGCCAAGAGACTGCGGGGGGGGGAGGAGATACGCAGTATTTT. This codes for CASSQETAGGGGDTQYF.

This clone was observed once. The CDR3 loop reads CASRVDRGRAPYNSPLHF. CDR3 nucleotides: TGTGCCAGCCGTGTGGACAGGGGGCGTGCTCCCTATAATTCACCCCTCCACTTT. The V and J genes are TRBV28 and TRBJ1-6; 11 bases align to TRBD1. Unmatched junction bases numbered 11, after V lost 8 bases and J lost 2 bases. The CDR3 covers 18 residues. In germline, CDR1 is MDHEN, CDR2 SYDVKM.

The CDR3 DNA reads as TGTGCCAGCAGCTTGCAGGGTAACAATCAGCCCCAGCATTTT. This sequence encodes CASSLQGNNQPQHF. V usage is TRBV5-8 and J usage is TRBJ1-5, with D maybe TRBD1 (5 bases). The CDR3 length is 14 residues. Looked up from germline, CDR1 is SGHTS and CDR2 is YDEGEE. V gave up 1 base and J gave up 3 bases, with 8 bases separating them.

The chain combines TRBV28 with TRBJ1-2; D is unclear. From germline, CDR1 is MDHEN and CDR2 SYDVKM. The CDR3 has 11 residues. Between the trimmed V and J ends, which lost 4 bases and 4 bases, there was a span of 4 bases. DNA for the CDR3: TGTGCCAGCAGTTCCCCCTATGGCTACACCTTC. Translating gives CASSSPYGYTF.

The rearrangement links TRBV2 to TRBJ1-4; D possibly corresponds to TRBD1 (6 bases). The CDR3 sequence is 15 residues long. The ends were cut back, 4 bases at V and 3 bases at J, with 12 bases in the middle. The germline V gene has CDR1 SNHLY and CDR2 FYNNEI. DNA of the CDR3: TGTGCCAGCAGTGCATACAGGGTGCCTAATGAAAAACTGTTTTTT. Translated: CASSAYRVPNEKLFF.

This clone is categorized as large (0.1 to 1%). The rearrangement uses TRBV2 and TRBJ1-5; D unresolved. V was shortened by 7 bases and J by 5 bases, with 12 bases between the two germline ends. CDR1 and CDR2 (germline): SNHLY, FYNNEI. The CDR3 is made up of 13 amino acids. DNA for the CDR3: TGTGCCAGCACCGTCCAGCTTGATCAGCCCCAGCATTTT. It yields the protein CASTVQLDQPQHF. Based on the CDR3 plus reference TRBV2 and TRBJ1-5, the full variable domain is EPEVTQTPSHQVTQMGQEVILRCVPISNHLYFYWYRQILGQKVEFLVSFYNNEISEKSEIFDDQFSVERPDGSNFTLKIRSTKLEDSAMYFCASTVQLDQPQHFGDGTRLSIL.